Shown below are 23 T cell receptor beta chains from a single sample sequenced in a study of spatial heterogeneity in lung cancer. MiXCR was run by TCRdb on the 5' RACE reads, yielding one entry per CDR3 protein. Of over 250 distinct CDR3 sequences listed, roughly 27% are singletons. Time point of the sample: sample taken at primary tumor resection. Material: normal lung tissue next to the tumor, obtained at surgery. These receptors all stem from a male donor with early-stage non-small cell lung cancer.

Points on this clonotype: Since it is a stray read in a library aimed at alpha chains, this beta chain has a size that is not meaningful. The chain joins TRBV7-9 to TRBJ2-2; D ambiguous. The germline CDR1 and CDR2 sequences are SEHNR and FQNEAQ (reference sequence). This CDR3 spans 16 amino acids. V was pared by 1 base and J by 0 bases, with 9 bases between. CDR3 protein: CASSLGGTTNTGELFF. The CDR3 DNA reads TGTGCCAGCAGCTTAGGCGGAACAACGAACACCGGGGAGCTGTTTTTT.

This clonotype was counted only a few times. Little can be read into the size of this beta chain, an off-target read in a library designed for alpha chains. This chain connects TRBV4-1 to TRBJ2-1, with D perhaps TRBD1 or TRBD2 (5 bases each). With 0 bases removed from V and 4 bases from J, the gap between germline ends came to 10 bases. The germline V gene encodes CDR1 MGHRA and CDR2 YSYEKL. CDR3 length: 15 residues. The CDR3 DNA reads as TGCGCCAGCAGCCAAGAAGGGACCGCATACAATGAGCAGTTCTTC. Translated: CASSQEGTAYNEQFF.

This clonotype was observed a handful of times. The library was designed around alpha chains, so this beta chain is a stray read whose abundance carries little weight. V is TRBV30 and J is TRBJ2-3; 8 nucleotides line up with TRBD1. The CDR3 has 14 amino acids. Germline V lookup: CDR1 GTSNPN, CDR2 SVGIG (reference sequence). Trimming cost V 4 bases and J 5 bases; bases outside gene matches: 8. In nucleotides, the CDR3 is TGTGCCTGGAAGAGGGCAGGGGGCATAGATACGCAGTATTTT. As protein: CAWKRAGGIDTQYF.

Worth noting for this clonotype: A library prepared for alpha chains yielded this beta chain as an off-target read; its size is of little meaning. The J gene is TRBJ2-3, the V gene TRBV27; perhaps TRBD2 as D (6 bases). The germline V and J ends were trimmed by 4 bases and 6 bases, with 17 bases remaining between them. Per the germline V gene, CDR1 is MNHEY and CDR2 is SMNVEV (reference sequence). The CDR3 sequence is 15 residues long. CDR3 in amino acids: CASSSLVGRLDTQYF. In DNA form, the CDR3 reads TGTGCCAGCAGTTCGTTAGTCGGGAGATTGGATACGCAGTATTTT.

This clonotype was observed a handful of times. This beta chain turned up in a library designed for alpha chains; as an off-target read, its abundance says little. The V gene is TRBV5-4, the J gene TRBJ2-3; D ambiguous. V lost 1 base and J lost 6, with 6 bases in between. The CDR3 covers 12 residues. Germline CDR1 SGHNT, CDR2 YYREEE (reference sequence). The CDR3 coding sequence is TGTGCCAGCAGCTTGATCGGCGATACGCAGTATTTT. It is translated as CASSLIGDTQYF.

This clonotype is classed as hyperexpanded (1% or more). Within a library made for alpha chains, this beta chain is off target, and its count is uninformative. This chain uses TRBV20-1 with TRBJ2-1, with 7 bases that match TRBD2. CDR1 is DFQATT, CDR2 SNEGSKA, per germline (reference sequence). The CDR3 is 16 residues long. V lost 3 bases and J lost 9; bases outside the gene matches: 17. CDR3 region: CSARDLRGSVPFEQFF. The CDR3 region has the DNA TGCAGTGCTAGGGACCTTCGCGGGAGCGTCCCCTTTGAGCAGTTCTTC.

This clonotype ranks as large. In a library made to pick up alpha chains, this beta chain is a stray read with a size that means little. The chain uses TRBV20-1 and TRBJ2-1; D is undetermined. The V gene lost 2 bases and the J gene lost 4 bases, with 15 bases spanning the gap. The germline CDR1 and CDR2 sequences are DFQATT and SNEGSKA (reference sequence). This CDR3 comprises 15 residues. The CDR3 loop is CSARSSLRVYNEQFF. The CDR3 DNA reads TGCAGTGCTAGATCCTCGCTTAGGGTTTACAATGAGCAGTTCTTC.

In the case of this clonotype: For a library built for alpha chains, this beta chain is a stray read; little rests on its size. This chain uses TRBV7-2 with TRBJ2-1; D possibly corresponds to TRBD1 (6 bases). V was clipped by 6 bases and J by 8 bases, with 17 bases between them. Germline V gene data show CDR1 as SGHTA and CDR2 as FQGNSA. The CDR3 has 14 residues. The CDR3 DNA reads TGTGCCAGCAGTGTACAGGGCTTTAGTGATGAGCAGTTCTTC. The encoded protein is CASSVQGFSDEQFF.

This clonotype is termed hyperexpanded. For a library built for alpha chains, this beta chain is a stray read; little rests on its size. V usage is TRBV12-3 or TRBV12-4 and J usage is TRBJ2-7; D is perhaps TRBD2 (6 bases). V shed 3 bases and J shed 2 bases, with 11 bases lying between them. The CDR3 sequence is 14 residues long. CDR3 bases: TGTGCCAGCAGTTTGGGGGGTCTCCCCTACGAGCAGTACTTC. Translating gives CASSLGGLPYEQYF.

This clonotype showed up just a few times. A library prepared for alpha chains yielded this beta chain as an off-target read; its size is of little meaning. V and J are TRBV14 and TRBJ2-1, with 12 bases that match TRBD2. Germline CDR1 SGHDN, CDR2 FVKESK. Trimming removed 5 bases from V and 6 bases from J; junction bases left unmatched: 8. The CDR3 has 16 amino acids. The CDR3 loop is CASSEFTGLAGNEQFF. CDR3 DNA: TGTGCCAGCAGCGAATTCACGGGACTAGCGGGCAATGAGCAGTTCTTC.

As for this clonotype: A library made for alpha chains picked up this beta chain off target, so its size means little. The genes are TRBV4-3 and TRBJ2-2; D is perhaps TRBD1 (6 bases). The CDR3 contains 14 residues. V was clipped by 3 bases and J by 6 bases, with 11 bases between them. Germline V gene data show CDR1 as LGHNA and CDR2 as YSLEER. The CDR3 loop reads CASSHSGDAGELFF. Here the CDR3 DNA reads TGCGCCAGCAGCCATTCAGGGGACGCCGGGGAGCTGTTTTTT.

This clonotype is hyperexpanded (1% or more) within its sample. This beta chain is off target for a library built for alpha chains, so its abundance means little. The V and J genes are TRBV7-2 and TRBJ2-2; D gene ambiguous. Germline CDR1 reads SGHTA; CDR2 reads FQGNSA. Trimming left V 3 bases short and J 1 base short, with 6 bases between. CDR3 length: 14 amino acids. The chain's CDR3 is CASSFVGNTGELFF. CDR3 nucleotide sequence: TGTGCCAGCAGCTTTGTTGGGAACACCGGGGAGCTGTTTTTT.

This clonotype showed up just a few times. This beta chain came through as a stray read in a library set up for alpha chains, and its size says little. The rearrangement joins TRBV30 to TRBJ2-1; a weak D match, TRBD2 (5 bases). The V end lost 3 bases, the J end lost 4 bases, and 16 bases lay between the germline ends. This CDR3 region has 15 residues. The germline V gene has CDR1 GTSNPN and CDR2 SVGIG (reference sequence). CDR3 sequence (DNA): TGTGCCTGGAGAGGCGGTCTAGCACAGTACAATGAGCAGTTCTTC. It encodes CAWRGGLAQYNEQFF.

By frequency in the sample, this clonotype is large. This beta chain represents an off-target read in a library built for alpha chains; its size is of limited meaning. The chain combines TRBV19 with TRBJ2-2, with D uncertain. This CDR3 is 13 amino acids long. Germline loops: CDR1 LNHDA, CDR2 SQIVND (reference sequence). The ends were cut back, 7 bases at V and 3 bases at J, with 9 bases in the middle. CDR3 coding DNA: TGTGCCAGTACCCTGCTTCACACCGGGGAGCTGTTTTTT. The encoded protein is CASTLLHTGELFF. Full variable domain (outside the CDR3, taken from reference TRBV19 and TRBJ2-2): DGGITQSPKYLFRKEGQNVTLSCEQNLNHDAMYWYRQDPGQGLRLIYYSQIVNDFQKGDIAEGYSVSREKKESFPLTVTSAQKNPTAFYLCASTLLHTGELFFGEGSRLTVL.

With regard to this clonotype: The library was prepared for alpha chains; this beta chain is a stray read, so its frequency means little. The V gene is TRBV6-5, the J gene TRBJ2-7; D might be TRBD1 (6 bases). The CDR3 is 16 residues long. The V and J ends lost 6 bases and 6 bases respectively, with 24 bases between them. The germline V gene has CDR1 MNHEY and CDR2 SVGAGI. The CDR3 loop reads CASSLQGMRGRAEQYF. The CDR3 coding sequence is TGTGCCAGCAGCCTACAGGGAATGAGAGGTCGGGCCGAGCAGTACTTC.

Remarks on this clonotype: The size of this beta chain means little, since it is a stray read in a library made for alpha chains. CDR3 in amino acids: CASSPGPPDTQYF. The CDR3 DNA is TGTGCCAGCAGCCCCGGTCCCCCAGATACGCAGTATTTT. V is TRBV7-2 and J is TRBJ2-3; D uncertain. Trimming took 5 bases from V and 4 from J, leaving 10 bases between them. There are 13 residues in the CDR3. Germline V gene data show CDR1 as SGHTA and CDR2 as FQGNSA.

Remarks on this clonotype: This beta chain slipped into a library made for alpha chains as a stray read, so its size is not meaningful. V usage is TRBV7-2 and J usage is TRBJ2-7, with TRBD1 identical over 7 bases. This CDR3 has 14 residues. CDR1 and CDR2 from the germline V gene are SGHTA and FQGNSA. V shed 2 bases and J 2 bases; nucleotides not matched to a gene: 3. The CDR3 bases are TGTGCCAGCAGCTTATACCAGGGGGCCTACGAGCAGTACTTC. It is translated as CASSLYQGAYEQYF.

This clonotype has just a few counts. Because this beta chain is a stray read in a library intended to capture alpha chains, its abundance should not be given much weight. J is TRBJ2-5 and V is TRBV29-1; 7 bases match TRBD2. The CDR3 is 13 amino acids. Germline V gene lookup returns CDR1 SQVTM and CDR2 ANQGSEA. Unmatched junction bases numbered 2, after V lost 3 bases and J lost 1 base. CDR3 region: CSVDSSGQETQYF. The CDR3 DNA follows: TGCAGCGTTGACTCTAGCGGCCAAGAGACCCAGTACTTC.

Worth noting for this clonotype: This beta chain is an off-target read within a library intended for alpha chains, so its frequency means little. Here the CDR3 reads CASSLWGGEDQETQYF. CDR3 DNA: TGTGCCAGCAGCTTATGGGGTGGGGAAGACCAAGAGACCCAGTACTTC. This chain uses TRBV7-9 with TRBJ2-5; D is uncertain. This CDR3 region has 16 residues. Trimming took 2 bases from V and 0 from J, leaving 13 bases between them. CDR1 and CDR2 from the germline V gene are SEHNR and FQNEAQ (reference sequence).

Only a few counts were recorded for this clonotype. This beta chain is an unintended read in a library built for alpha chains; its size means little. The CDR3 here is CASSPEGRAEQFF. In DNA, the CDR3 is TGTGCCAGCAGCCCGGAGGGGCGGGCAGAGCAGTTCTTC. The chain combines TRBV11-3 with TRBJ2-1; TRBD2 might be the D (6 bases). V lost 5 bases, J lost 10 bases, and 15 bases lay in between. CDR1 and CDR2 from the germline V gene are SGHNT and YENEEA. The CDR3 is 13 amino acids.

Remarks on this clonotype: With the library built for alpha chains, this beta chain is off target and its frequency is not meaningful. This chain connects TRBV9 to TRBJ2-3; 8 nucleotides match TRBD2. The CDR3 is 13 residues long. V was clipped by 3 bases and J by 5 bases; unmatched bases: 2. In germline, CDR1 is SGDLS, CDR2 YYNGEE. CDR3 DNA sequence: TGTGCCAGCAGCGCCGGGAGGGGAGATACGCAGTATTTT. This translates into CASSAGRGDTQYF.

A note on this clonotype: This beta chain is an off-target read within a library intended for alpha chains, so its frequency means little. The rearrangement joins TRBV2 to TRBJ1-2, with D possibly being TRBD1 (5 bases). V was clipped by 6 bases and J by 4 bases, with 21 bases between them. CDR3 size: 16 residues. Germline CDR1 reads SNHLY; CDR2 reads FYNNEI. The CDR3 DNA follows: TGTGCCAGCAGCCGGGGATCGGGGGTCGGGATCTATGGCTACACCTTC. Translated, it gives CASSRGSGVGIYGYTF.

Concerning this clonotype itself: This beta chain lies outside the target of a library built for alpha chains; its clone size means little. The J gene is TRBJ1-6, the V gene TRBV25-1, with D hard to call. CDR3 length equals 13 residues. Deletions cut 2 bases from V and 10 bases from J, with 9 bases between. Germline V lookup: CDR1 MGHDK, CDR2 SYGVNS. In nucleotides, the CDR3 is TGTGCCAGCAGTGAAAGGGTTGGCTCACCCCTCCACTTT. It translates to CASSERVGSPLHF.